The 23 T cell receptor beta chains given below trace back to one sample, sequenced in a study of blood T cell repertoires in COVID-19. Profiled with immunoSEQ multiplex PCR; TCRdb holds only in-frame clones, not every one. Counted here are 130,000 to 150,000 clones, 70% to 90% occurring once; the ten biggest clones make up about 1.7%. The specimen sequenced was peripheral blood. These receptors all stem from a man in his sixties or seventies with acute or convalescent COVID-19.

The chain carries TRBV5-6 and TRBJ2-1; D gene uncertain. V was trimmed by 0 bases and J by 15 bases, leaving 13 bases between them. Germline-derived CDR1 and CDR2 are SGHDT and YYEEEE. The CDR3 contains 12 residues. DNA of the CDR3: TGTGCCAGCAGCTTGGTTGCCGGAGCCCCGTTCTTC. It codes for CASSLVAGAPFF.

This chain uses TRBV19 with TRBJ2-5; 10 positions match TRBD2. This CDR3 has 14 residues. V shed 9 bases, J shed 6 bases, and the junction held 10 bases outside the gene matches. Germline-derived CDR1 and CDR2 are LNHDA and SQIVND (reference sequence). The chain's CDR3 is CASQSTSGDKTQYF. The CDR3 DNA is TGTGCCAGCCAGTCAACTAGCGGGGACAAGACCCAGTACTTC.

This chain uses TRBV19 with TRBJ2-1; weak D call: TRBD2 (6 bases). This CDR3 has 17 residues. Trimming pared 8 bases from V and 15 bases from J, leaving 35 bases between. Germline assignment: CDR1 LNHDA and CDR2 SQIVND (reference sequence). In nucleotides, the CDR3 is TGTGCCAGTGCCCCCGGTAGGGGCGGGATGCTAGCCCTCGGAGGGTTCTTC. It codes for CASAPGRGGMLALGGFF.

The rearrangement links TRBV29-1 to TRBJ2-2; 14 bases line up with TRBD2. The CDR3 is 15 amino acids. Germline trimming cut 7 bases from V and 5 bases from J; bases unmatched to any gene: 6. Germline CDR1 SQVTM, CDR2 ANQGSEA. This CDR3 is CSAGTSGSRTGELFF. The CDR3 nucleotides are TGCAGCGCCGGGACTAGCGGGAGTCGAACCGGGGAGCTGTTTTTT.

The chain couples TRBV27 to TRBJ1-2, with D perhaps TRBD1 (6 bases). CDR1 and CDR2 (germline): MNHEY, SMNVEV (reference sequence). V lost 5 bases and J lost 7, with 14 bases in between. The CDR3 is made up of 13 amino acids. This CDR3 is CASSSQGLGGYTF. CDR3 nucleotides: TGTGCCAGCAGTAGCCAGGGGCTCGGTGGCTACACCTTC.

This clone was found a few times. The chain uses TRBV7-2 and TRBJ1-1; D is possibly TRBD1 (5 bases). Trimming stripped 7 bases from V and 1 base from J, with 10 bases between. The CDR3 has 13 amino acids. Germline loops: CDR1 SGHTA, CDR2 FQGNSA. CDR3 amino acids: CASNRQRNTEAFF. The CDR3 DNA reads as TGTGCCAGCAACCGACAGAGGAACACTGAAGCTTTCTTT.

The rearrangement links TRBV4-1 to TRBJ2-7, with TRBD1 matching over 12 bases. CDR1 MGHRA and CDR2 YSYEKL come from the germline V gene. The CDR3 consists of 15 residues. V lost 2 bases, J lost 5 bases, and 4 bases stayed unmatched. The CDR3 bases are TGCGCCAGCAGCCAACCGGGACAGGGGGCGGACGAGCAGTACTTC. This codes for CASSQPGQGADEQYF.

This clone was seen once. The CDR3 DNA sequence: TGTGCCATCAGTTCCGCAGGGGATGAGGAGACCCAGTACTTC. Protein product: CAISSAGDEETQYF. The rearrangement joins TRBV10-3 to TRBJ2-5; a possible D gene is TRBD1 (6 bases). The germline V and J ends were trimmed by 5 bases and 5 bases, with 15 bases remaining between them. Germline V gene data show CDR1 as ENHRY and CDR2 as SYGVKD. This CDR3 has 14 amino acids.

This clone was recorded a few times. This rearrangement joins TRBV10-3 to TRBJ1-1; a weak D match, TRBD1 (6 bases). The germline V gene encodes CDR1 ENHRY and CDR2 SYGVKD. This CDR3 is built from 14 residues. Trimming pared 6 bases from V and 3 bases from J, leaving 14 bases between. CDR3 loop: CAISAGVKDTEAFF. The DNA of the CDR3 is TGTGCCATCAGCGCAGGGGTTAAGGACACTGAAGCTTTCTTT.

This chain links TRBV29-1 with TRBJ1-1; 7 nucleotides match TRBD1. Germline trimming cut 6 bases from V and 2 bases from J; bases unmatched to any gene: 6. The CDR3 loop spans 13 amino acids. Germline assignment: CDR1 SQVTM and CDR2 ANQGSEA. The CDR3 region has the DNA TGCAGCGTGATTGACAGGGCAAACACTGAAGCTTTCTTT. Translated, it gives CSVIDRANTEAFF.

The rearrangement joins TRBV6-5 to TRBJ1-5, with TRBD1 matching 9 bases. Germline assignment: CDR1 MNHEY and CDR2 SVGAGI. CDR3 size: 15 residues. V lost 7 bases, J lost 4 bases, and 8 bases stayed unmatched. The CDR3 loop is CASTPDRGANQPQHF. DNA of the CDR3: TGTGCCAGCACCCCGGACAGGGGAGCAAATCAGCCCCAGCATTTT.

The chain employs TRBV30 and TRBJ2-7; D ambiguous. Germline CDR1 and CDR2: GTSNPN and SVGIG (reference sequence). CDR3 length: 11 amino acids. V lost 4 bases, J lost 3 bases, and 7 bases lay in between. The CDR3, as DNA: TGTGCCTGGAAACAGAACTACGAGCAGTACTTC. As protein: CAWKQNYEQYF.

The chain employs TRBV2 and TRBJ1-4, with 8 bases aligning to TRBD1. CDR3 size: 16 residues. Germline V gives CDR1 SNHLY, CDR2 FYNNEI. After removal of 3 bases from V and 0 bases from J, the junction contained 3 bases not matched to a gene. DNA for the CDR3: TGTGCCAGCAGTGATGGGACAGGTGCAACTAATGAAAAACTGTTTTTT. This codes for CASSDGTGATNEKLFF. Combining the CDR3 with reference TRBV2 and TRBJ1-4 gives the whole variable domain EPEVTQTPSHQVTQMGQEVILRCVPISNHLYFYWYRQILGQKVEFLVSFYNNEISEKSEIFDDQFSVERPDGSNFTLKIRSTKLEDSAMYFCASSDGTGATNEKLFFGSGTQLSVL.

This clone was recorded only once. V is TRBV11-2 and J is TRBJ2-7, with D possibly matching TRBD2 (6 bases). The CDR3 totals 15 residues. Germline-derived CDR1 and CDR2 are SGHAT and FQNNGV. Trimming cost V 5 bases and J 5 bases, with 19 bases left between them. The CDR3 loop reads CASSPSGNSGDEQYF. CDR3 DNA sequence: TGTGCCAGCAGCCCATCAGGAAACTCGGGAGACGAGCAGTACTTC.

This rearrangement joins TRBV19 to TRBJ2-1; possibly TRBD2 for D (6 bases). Trimming removed 7 bases at V and 5 bases at J, with 15 bases between. The germline V gene encodes CDR1 LNHDA and CDR2 SQIVND (reference sequence). CDR3 size: 14 residues. The CDR3 sequence is CASNLLGEDNEQFF. CDR3 DNA: TGTGCCAGTAACCTCCTGGGGGAGGACAATGAGCAGTTCTTC.

The chain links TRBV3-1 (or the pseudogene TRBV3-2) to TRBJ2-2, with D tentatively TRBD2 (6 bases). Germline loops: CDR1 LGHDT, CDR2 YNNKEL (reference sequence). Trimming pared 1 base from V and 1 base from J, leaving 13 bases between. The CDR3 covers 17 residues. The CDR3, as DNA: TGTGCCAGCAGCCAAGGGAGGGGCGTTCTGAACACCGGGGAGCTGTTTTTT. As protein: CASSQGRGVLNTGELFF.

The chain recombines TRBV28 with TRBJ1-5; 7 bases are a match to TRBD1. V lost 9 bases and J lost 1; bases outside the gene matches: 6. The CDR3 contains 14 residues. CDR1 is MDHEN and CDR2 is SYDVKM in the germline V gene. The CDR3 coding sequence is TGTGCCAGTGCCGACAGGGTAAGCAATCAGCCCCAGCATTTT. Its protein is CASADRVSNQPQHF.

The CDR3 DNA follows: TGTGCCAGTAGCATCCGACTAGCGGGGGGTTCCTTCTACGAGCAGTACTTC. Translating it yields CASSIRLAGGSFYEQYF. The rearrangement uses TRBV19 and TRBJ2-7, with TRBD2 matching over 13 bases. Germline CDR1 and CDR2: LNHDA and SQIVND (reference sequence). The CDR3 covers 17 residues. With 6 bases clipped from V and 3 bases from J, the junction kept 11 bases outside the gene matches.

The genes are TRBV5-1 and TRBJ1-4; 8 bases are shared with TRBD1. J lost 1 base, V lost 0 bases, and 2 bases had no gene match. CDR1 is SGHRS, CDR2 YFSETQ, per germline. CDR3 size: 16 residues. CDR3 sequence reads: CASSLGQGLTNEKLFF. The CDR3 region has the DNA TGCGCCAGCAGCTTGGGACAGGGGCTAACTAATGAAAAACTGTTTTTT.

The chain has TRBV6-5 and TRBJ1-2; maybe TRBD1 (5 bases). V was trimmed by 0 bases and J by 5 bases, leaving 10 bases between them. This CDR3 region has 14 residues. CDR1 MNHEY and CDR2 SVGAGI come from the germline V gene. CDR3 protein: CASSYSYGGYGYTF. In DNA, the CDR3 is TGTGCCAGCAGTTACTCCTACGGGGGTTATGGCTACACCTTC.

The genes are TRBV5-1 and TRBJ1-2, with TRBD1 matching 10 bases. V lost 1 base to trimming and J lost 8 bases; unmatched junction nucleotides: 11. Germline lookup yields CDR1 SGHRS and CDR2 YFSETQ. The CDR3 totals 16 residues. The CDR3 nucleotides are TGCGCCAGCAGCTTGACGGGGGACAGGGGTCCTGAGGGCTACACCTTC. This gives the protein CASSLTGDRGPEGYTF.

The rearrangement joins TRBV2 to TRBJ2-1; 11 bases line up with TRBD2. The junction had 1 base not matched to a gene; V was cut back by 2 bases and J by 7 bases. This CDR3 has 14 residues. From germline, CDR1 is SNHLY and CDR2 FYNNEI. CDR3 protein: CASSESSGRNEQFF. In DNA, the CDR3 is TGTGCCAGCAGTGAATCTAGCGGGAGGAATGAGCAGTTCTTC.

The V gene is TRBV4-1, the J gene TRBJ1-6, with D tentatively TRBD1 (6 bases). Germline-derived CDR1 and CDR2 are MGHRA and YSYEKL. Between the trimmed V and J ends, which lost 4 bases and 10 bases, there was a span of 20 bases. There are 16 residues in the CDR3. The CDR3 here is CASSLLGGRGPSPLHF. The CDR3 DNA is TGCGCCAGCAGCCTACTAGGGGGGAGGGGACCCTCACCCCTCCACTTT.